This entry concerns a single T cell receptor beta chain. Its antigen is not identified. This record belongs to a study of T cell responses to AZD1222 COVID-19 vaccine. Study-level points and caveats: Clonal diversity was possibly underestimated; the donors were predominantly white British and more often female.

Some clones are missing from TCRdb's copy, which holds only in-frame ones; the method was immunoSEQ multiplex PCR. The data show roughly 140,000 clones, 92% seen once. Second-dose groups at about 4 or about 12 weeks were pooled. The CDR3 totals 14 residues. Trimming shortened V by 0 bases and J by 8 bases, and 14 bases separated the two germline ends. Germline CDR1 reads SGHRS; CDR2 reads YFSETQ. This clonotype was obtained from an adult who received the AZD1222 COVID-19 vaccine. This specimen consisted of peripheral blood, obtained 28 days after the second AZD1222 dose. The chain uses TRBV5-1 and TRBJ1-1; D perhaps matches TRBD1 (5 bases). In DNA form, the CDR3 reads TGCGCCAGCAGCTTGGGGCAGGGTTCACTCGAAGCTTTCTTT. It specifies CASSLGQGSLEAFF.